This is a list of T cell receptor beta chains from one sample in a study of blood T cell repertoires in COVID-19. Some clones are missing from TCRdb's copy, which holds only in-frame ones; the method was immunoSEQ multiplex PCR. The sample holds about 190,000 clones; about 85% are singletons and the top ten take around 4.9%. Sequencing was performed on peripheral blood. The receptors were sampled from a woman older than 75 with acute or convalescent COVID-19. The CDR3 runs from the conserved cysteine through the conserved F or W.

j_gene	v_gene	CDR3aa
TRBJ1-1	TRBV29-1	CSTLTGNTEAFF
TRBJ2-7	TRBV10-3	CAIRPGQGISYEQYF
TRBJ1-1	TRBV7-6	CASSLTPSAEEEAFF
TRBJ1-2	TRBV29-1	CSVQMRLGYGYTF
TRBJ2-7	TRBV15	CATSKGAGVAYEQYF
TRBJ2-1	TRBV27	CASSPGYLLNNEQFF
TRBJ2-1	TRBV9	CASSVGASGRVRNEQFF
TRBJ1-2	TRBV5-4	CASSFTGGNLYGYTF
TRBJ2-1	TRBV19	CASSHTPFTTVYNEQFF
TRBJ2-7	TRBV10-2	CASSLAGGFSYEQYF
TRBJ1-1	TRBV4-3	CASSQGGVKVNTEAFF
TRBJ1-4	TRBV5-1	CASSLGQLNEKLFF
TRBJ1-5	TRBV28	CASSIPTGDNNQPQHF
TRBJ1-6	TRBV6-4	CARIRQVGSPLHF
TRBJ1-2	TRBV28	CASSTPSKGANYGYTF
TRBJ2-7	TRBV6-2/TRBV6-3	CASSYSQLAGVYEQYF
TRBJ2-1	TRBV3-1/TRBV3-2	CASTYQGVDGNEQFF
TRBJ2-1	TRBV11-2	CASSPFGGRGSNEQFF
TRBJ1-2	TRBV14	CASSLQLWYGYTF
TRBJ1-5	TRBV19	CASSIVRGGQPQHF
TRBJ2-5	TRBV5-1	CASSIQGSEETQYF
TRBJ2-1	TRBV5-1	CASSLMTGLYNEQFF
TRBJ2-1	TRBV30	CAWSQGKLNNEQFF
TRBJ2-7	TRBV18	CASSPGTSGRYEQYF
TRBJ1-5	TRBV6-2/TRBV6-3	CASSRQGSNQPQHF
TRBJ1-2	TRBV20-1	CSARARTVFTF
TRBJ2-1	TRBV7-2	CASSLGLNSYNEQFF
TRBJ2-1	TRBV5-3	CARSSGKINEQFF
TRBJ2-7	TRBV7-9	CASSFLGGYEQYF
TRBJ2-5	TRBV28	CASSLTLGGRLYKGTQYF
TRBJ1-2	TRBV6-6	CAGTQSLGGYTF
TRBJ2-1	TRBV28	CASSSPTSGSYNEQFF
TRBJ1-1	TRBV6-6	CASSSGTEAFF
TRBJ2-3	TRBV3-1/TRBV3-2	CASSQQGADTQYF
TRBJ1-1	TRBV3-1/TRBV3-2	CASSQAGRAVTEAFF
TRBJ1-4	TRBV5-6	CASSLQVNEKLFF
TRBJ1-1	TRBV27	CASSLTRAGTEAFF
TRBJ2-5	TRBV19	CASSTGLVPQETQYF
TRBJ1-1	TRBV2	CASTLGGAWAFF
TRBJ1-2	TRBV4-3	CASSQLTGSNYGYTF
TRBJ2-3	TRBV5-1	CASSFGYGGTQYF
TRBJ2-1	TRBV9	CASSGGTSRYSYNEQFF
TRBJ2-7	TRBV5-1	CASSFQGAREQYF
TRBJ2-3	TRBV7-8	CASSLELAGGAYTQYF
TRBJ1-1	TRBV30	CAWSPGGTEAFF
TRBJ1-1	TRBV7-2	CASSLTRVDTEAFF
TRBJ2-3	TRBV18	CASSPGTGGRDTQYF
TRBJ1-2	TRBV28	CASSLARVYGYTF
TRBJ2-7	TRBV7-2	CASSPLLAGAGEQYF
TRBJ1-1	TRBV14	CASSRETEAFF
TRBJ1-5	TRBV2	CASSGSDPGPQHF
TRBJ2-5	TRBV7-2	CASSLVSNQETQYF